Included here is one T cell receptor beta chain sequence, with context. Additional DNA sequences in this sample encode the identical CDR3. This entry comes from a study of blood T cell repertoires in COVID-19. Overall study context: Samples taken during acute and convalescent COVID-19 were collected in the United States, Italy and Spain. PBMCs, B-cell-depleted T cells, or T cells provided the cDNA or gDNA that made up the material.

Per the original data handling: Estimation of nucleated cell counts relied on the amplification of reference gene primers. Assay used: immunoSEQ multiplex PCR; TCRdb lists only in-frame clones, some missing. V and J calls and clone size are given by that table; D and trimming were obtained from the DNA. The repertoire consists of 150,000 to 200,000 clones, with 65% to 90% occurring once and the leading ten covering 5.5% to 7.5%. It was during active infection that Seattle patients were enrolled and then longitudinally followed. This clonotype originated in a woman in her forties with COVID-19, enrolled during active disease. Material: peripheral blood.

The CDR3 DNA follows: TGTGCTAGCCGACAGGGACTAGCGTCCGGTGAGCAGTTCTTC. Protein product: CASRQGLASGEQFF. V is TRBV6-5 and J is TRBJ2-1; TRBD2 matches at 10 bases. CDR1 and CDR2 (germline): MNHEY, SVGAGI. This CDR3 is built from 14 residues.